This T cell receptor (beta chain) is from a study of shared clonotypes between healthy human individuals. Looking at the study overall: Per-donor plates numbered three CD4 naive, three CD4 memory, two CD8 naive and one CD8 memory.

The repertoire was sequenced with immunoSEQ multiplex PCR; TCRdb's copy has only in-frame clones and lacks some. This table has over a million clones, 70% to 80% appearing once. The CDR3 has 16 residues. CDR1 is SGHAT and CDR2 is FQDESV in the germline V gene (reference sequence). V dropped 3 bases and J dropped 4 bases, with 16 bases sitting between them. The source of this sequence is a man in his late teens or twenties in good health. Some clones in this sample may be carry-over from other donors' samples. Sequenced input: memory CD4+ T cells from PBMCs. As for subset: CD45RA-negative fraction. The J gene is TRBJ2-1, the V gene TRBV11-1; a possible D gene is TRBD1 (6 bases). The CDR3 region has the DNA TGTGCCAGCAGCTTGCTTTGGCAGGGGAGATACAATGAGCAGTTCTTC. Its protein product is CASSLLWQGRYNEQFF.